This T cell receptor beta chain appears in the sequencing data of a study of Graves' ophthalmopathy and Graves' hyperthyroidism. Study conclusions and caveats: Most clonotypes expanded in thyroid above 0.001 frequency were present in blood too. Using 13 signatures, a model distinguished ophthalmopathy from stable hyperthyroidism, reaching about 89% sensitivity and approximately 80% specificity.

CDR1 is SGHAT and CDR2 is FQDESV in the germline V gene (reference sequence). The CDR3 runs 17 residues. V gave up 4 bases and J gave up 5 bases; unmatched junction bases: 10. Amplification of the TCR beta CDR3 regions used RNA transcripts (as template). HTBI primers served in a first-round RT-PCR, which a second-round multiplex PCR followed. Via MiXCR, TCRdb re-called the multiplex PCR reads, giving one row per CDR3 protein. The sample lists hundreds of thousands of distinct CDR3 sequences; over 15% were seen once. As regards this clonotype: The antigen is unknown.

Sequenced material: peripheral blood. The chain joins TRBV11-1 to TRBJ2-7; 14 nucleotides align to TRBD2. This sequence was found in a woman aged 18-29 years with stable Graves' hyperthyroidism. CDR3 amino acids: CASSSSRLAGGVDEQYF. The CDR3 nucleotides read TGTGCCAGCAGCTCCTCCCGACTAGCGGGGGGGGTAGACGAGCAGTACTTC.